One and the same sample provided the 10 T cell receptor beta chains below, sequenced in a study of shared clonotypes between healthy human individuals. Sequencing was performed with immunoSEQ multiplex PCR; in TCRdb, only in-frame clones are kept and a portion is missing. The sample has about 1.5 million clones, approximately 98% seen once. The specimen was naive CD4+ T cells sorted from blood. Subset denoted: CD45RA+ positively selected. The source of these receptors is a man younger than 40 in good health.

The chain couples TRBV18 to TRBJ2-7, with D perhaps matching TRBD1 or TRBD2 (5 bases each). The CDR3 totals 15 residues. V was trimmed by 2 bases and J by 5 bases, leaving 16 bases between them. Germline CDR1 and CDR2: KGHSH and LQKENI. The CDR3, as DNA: TGTGCCAGCTCACCATCCGGGACCCCCGTCCACGAGCAGTACTTC. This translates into CASSPSGTPVHEQYF.

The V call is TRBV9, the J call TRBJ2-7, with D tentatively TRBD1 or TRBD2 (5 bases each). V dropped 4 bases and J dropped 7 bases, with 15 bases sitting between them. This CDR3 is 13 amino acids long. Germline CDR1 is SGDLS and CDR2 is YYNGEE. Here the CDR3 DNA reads TGTGCCAGCAGCCGGGACCCGGAGTGGGAGCAGTACTTC. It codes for CASSRDPEWEQYF.

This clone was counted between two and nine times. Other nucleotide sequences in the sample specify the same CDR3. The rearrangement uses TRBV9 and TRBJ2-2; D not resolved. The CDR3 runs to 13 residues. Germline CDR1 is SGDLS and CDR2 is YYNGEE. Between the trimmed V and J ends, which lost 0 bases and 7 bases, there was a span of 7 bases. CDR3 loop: CASSVGLGGELFF. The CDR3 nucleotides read TGTGCCAGCAGCGTAGGTCTAGGCGGGGAGCTGTTTTTT.

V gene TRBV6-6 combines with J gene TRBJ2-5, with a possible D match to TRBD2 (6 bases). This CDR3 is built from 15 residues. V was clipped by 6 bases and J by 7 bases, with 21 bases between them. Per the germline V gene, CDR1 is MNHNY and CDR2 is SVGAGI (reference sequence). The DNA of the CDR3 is TGTGCCAGCAGGCGACGGAACGGAGGGGCGGGGACCCAGTACTTC. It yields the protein CASRRRNGGAGTQYF.

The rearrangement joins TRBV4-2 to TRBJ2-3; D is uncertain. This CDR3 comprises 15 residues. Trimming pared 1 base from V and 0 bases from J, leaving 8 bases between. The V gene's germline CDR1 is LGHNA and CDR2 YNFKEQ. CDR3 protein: CASSQGERSTDTQYF. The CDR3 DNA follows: TGTGCCAGCAGCCAAGGGGAACGGAGCACAGATACGCAGTATTTT.

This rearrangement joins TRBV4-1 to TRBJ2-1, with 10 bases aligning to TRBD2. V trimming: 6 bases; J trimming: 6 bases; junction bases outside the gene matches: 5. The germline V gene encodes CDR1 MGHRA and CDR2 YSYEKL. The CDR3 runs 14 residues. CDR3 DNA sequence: TGCGCCAGCAGAATCCTAGCGGGAGCCAATGAGCAGTTCTTC. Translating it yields CASRILAGANEQFF.

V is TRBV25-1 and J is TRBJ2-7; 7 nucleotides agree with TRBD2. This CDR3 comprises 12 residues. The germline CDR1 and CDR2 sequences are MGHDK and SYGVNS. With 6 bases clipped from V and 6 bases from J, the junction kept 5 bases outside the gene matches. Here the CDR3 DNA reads TGTGCCAGCAGGGGACTAAATAGCGAGCAGTACTTC. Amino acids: CASRGLNSEQYF.

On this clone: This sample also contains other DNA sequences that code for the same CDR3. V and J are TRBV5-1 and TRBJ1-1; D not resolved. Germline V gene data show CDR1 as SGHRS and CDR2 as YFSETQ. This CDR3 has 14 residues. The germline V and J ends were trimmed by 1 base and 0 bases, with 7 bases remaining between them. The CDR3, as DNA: TGCGCCAGCAGCTTGCGGGGAATGAACACTGAAGCTTTCTTT. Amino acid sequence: CASSLRGMNTEAFF.

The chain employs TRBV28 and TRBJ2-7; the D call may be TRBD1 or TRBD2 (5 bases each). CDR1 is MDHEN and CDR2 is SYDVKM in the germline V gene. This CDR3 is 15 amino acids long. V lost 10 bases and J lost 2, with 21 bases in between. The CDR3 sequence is CATTPTHGTAYEQYF. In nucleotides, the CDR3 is TGTGCCACCACTCCAACCCACGGGACCGCCTACGAGCAGTACTTC.

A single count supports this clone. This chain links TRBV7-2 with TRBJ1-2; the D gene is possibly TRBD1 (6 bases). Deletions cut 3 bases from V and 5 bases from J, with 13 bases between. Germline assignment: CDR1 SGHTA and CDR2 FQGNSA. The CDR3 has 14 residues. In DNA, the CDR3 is TGTGCCAGCAGCTTTTTGCACAGGGAGTATGGCTACACCTTC. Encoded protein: CASSFLHREYGYTF.